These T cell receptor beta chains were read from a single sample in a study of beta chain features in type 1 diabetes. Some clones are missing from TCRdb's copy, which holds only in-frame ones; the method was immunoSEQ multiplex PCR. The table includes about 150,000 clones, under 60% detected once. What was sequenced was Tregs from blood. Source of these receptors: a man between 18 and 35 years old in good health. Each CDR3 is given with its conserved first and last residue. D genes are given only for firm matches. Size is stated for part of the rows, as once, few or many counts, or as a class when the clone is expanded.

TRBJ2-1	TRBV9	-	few	TGTGCCAGCAGCAAGCGACTAGGGGCTGAGCAGTTCTTC	CASSKRLGAEQFF
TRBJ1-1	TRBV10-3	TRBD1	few	TGTGCCATCAGGGGACAGTTAGGCACTGAAGCTTTCTTT	CAIRGQLGTEAFF
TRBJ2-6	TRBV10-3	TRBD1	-	TGTGCCATTACGTCGGACAGGGGGTCATTCTTCTCTGGGGCCAACGTCCTGACTTTC	CAITSDRGSFFSGANVLTF
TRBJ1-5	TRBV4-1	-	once	TGCGCCAGCAGCCCGGAAAGAGTTAAGGGGCAGGCCCAGCATTTT	CASSPERVKGQAQHF
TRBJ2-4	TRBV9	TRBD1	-	TGTGCCAGCAGCACAACAGGGGGGCACATTCAGTACTTC	CASSTTGGHIQYF
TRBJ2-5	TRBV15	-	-	TGTGCCACCAGCAGAGGCAGGGTGTACCAAGAGACCCAGTACTTC	CATSRGRVYQETQYF
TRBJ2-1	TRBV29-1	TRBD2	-	TGCAGCGTTGAAGATCCTTTAATCGGACTAGCGACCTACAATGAGCAGTTCTTC	CSVEDPLIGLATYNEQFF
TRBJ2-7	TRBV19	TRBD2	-	TGTGCCAGTAGTCATGAAGCGGGGAGATCCTACGAGCAGTACTTC	CASSHEAGRSYEQYF
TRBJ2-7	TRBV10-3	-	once	TGTGCCATCAGTGACTTCTTCTACGAGCAGTACTTC	CAISDFFYEQYF
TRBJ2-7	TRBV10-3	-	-	TGTGCCATCAGTGTGGCCAGGGCTGGGTACGAGCAGTACTTC	CAISVARAGYEQYF
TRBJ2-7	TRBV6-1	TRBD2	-	TGTGCCAGCAGGGGGACTAGCGGGGGGTACGAGCAGTACTTC	CASRGTSGGYEQYF
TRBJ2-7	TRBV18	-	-	TGTGCCAGCTCACCAACCTACGAGCAGTACTTC	CASSPTYEQYF
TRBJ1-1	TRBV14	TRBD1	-	TGTGCCAGCAGCCCCGGGACAGGGTTAGGGGCTGAAGCTTTCTTT	CASSPGTGLGAEAFF
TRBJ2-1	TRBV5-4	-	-	TGTGCCAGCAGCTCCCTCGGCGGGGGCGGGCATGAGCAGTTCTTC	CASSSLGGGGHEQFF
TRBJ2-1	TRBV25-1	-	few	TGTGCCAGCAGGACCGGACATCATAGGGGTGAGCAGTTCTTC	CASRTGHHRGEQFF
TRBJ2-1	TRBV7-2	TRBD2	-	TGTGCCAGCAGCTTTGGAGTACTAGCGGGGGGGTATGAGCAGTTCTTC	CASSFGVLAGGYEQFF
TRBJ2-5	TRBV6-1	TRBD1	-	TGTGCCACCGGGACAGCTAGGCTGGAAGAGACCCAGTACTTC	CATGTARLEETQYF
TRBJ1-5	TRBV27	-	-	TGTGCCAGCTCGGCCCGGGGGGGCAATCAGCCCCAGCATTTT	CASSARGGNQPQHF
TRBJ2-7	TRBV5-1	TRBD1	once	TGCGCCAGCAGCAATTATTCCGGGACAGGGGTGGTTCACGAGCAGTACTTC	CASSNYSGTGVVHEQYF
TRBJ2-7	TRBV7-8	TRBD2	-	TGTGCCAGCGGAACTAGCGGTTACTCCTACGAGCAGTACTTC	CASGTSGYSYEQYF
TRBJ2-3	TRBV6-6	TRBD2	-	TGTGCCAGCAACGGACTAGCGGGGAACACAGATACGCAGTATTTT	CASNGLAGNTDTQYF
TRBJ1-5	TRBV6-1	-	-	TGTGCCAGCAGTGAAGGGAGGTTTTATAGCAATCAGCCCCAGCATTTT	CASSEGRFYSNQPQHF
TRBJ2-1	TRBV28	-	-	TGTGCCAGCAGCCGAACGGGCTTCGGGGGAAACAATGAGCAGTTCTTC	CASSRTGFGGNNEQFF
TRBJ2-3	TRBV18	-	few	TGTGCCAGCTCACCTATCGGTAGCACAGATACGCAGTATTTT	CASSPIGSTDTQYF
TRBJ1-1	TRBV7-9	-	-	TGTGCCAGCAGCTTACAGGGTTACGGCACAGCTTTCTTT	CASSLQGYGTAFF
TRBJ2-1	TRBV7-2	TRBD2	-	TGTGCCAGCAACAAGCGGGAATACAACAATGAGCAGTTCTTC	CASNKREYNNEQFF
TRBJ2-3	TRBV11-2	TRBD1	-	TGTGCCAGCAGCTTTTTATACAGGGGTGGGGCAGATACGCAGTATTTT	CASSFLYRGGADTQYF
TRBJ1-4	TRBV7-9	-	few	TGTGCCAGCAGCTTACGTCTAAAAGAGGAAAAACTGTTTTTT	CASSLRLKEEKLFF
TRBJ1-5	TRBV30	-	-	TGTGCCTGGGGTACGAGGGGCAATCAGCCCCAGCATTTT	CAWGTRGNQPQHF
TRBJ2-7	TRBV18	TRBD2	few	TGTGCCAGCTCACCCCCGGGACTAGCGGGAGGTGGCGAGCAGTACTTC	CASSPPGLAGGGEQYF
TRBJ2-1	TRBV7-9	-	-	TGTGCCAGCAGCCCGGGACAAAGAAACAATGAGCAGTTCTTC	CASSPGQRNNEQFF
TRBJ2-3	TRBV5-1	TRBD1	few	TGCGCCAGCAGCTTGGAGGGGGACAGGGTCACAGATACGCAGTATTTT	CASSLEGDRVTDTQYF
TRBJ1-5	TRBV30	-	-	TGTGCCTGGAGTAAAAGGGGATCGGCTCCCCAGCATTTT	CAWSKRGSAPQHF
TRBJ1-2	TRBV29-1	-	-	TGCAGCGTCCGACTCTCCCTTAACTATGGCTACACCTTC	CSVRLSLNYGYTF
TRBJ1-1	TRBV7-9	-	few	TGTGCCAGCAGCTTAGACAGGAACACTGAAGCTTTCTTT	CASSLDRNTEAFF
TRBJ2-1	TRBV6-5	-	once	TGTGCCAGCAGTTACAAAGGCCCTAGGGAGCAGTTCTTC	CASSYKGPREQFF
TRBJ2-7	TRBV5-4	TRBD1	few	TGTGCCAGCGCCCCGGGACAGGGGAACGAGCAGTACTTC	CASAPGQGNEQYF